This T cell receptor (beta chain) appears in the sequencing data of a study of cytomegalovirus exposure and HLA in healthy donors (dated by TCRdb to 2017 to 2019). Regarding the study in general: In an earlier analysis of several hundred of the donors, around 300 Gb of sequence data and some 120 million unique TCR beta sequences from roughly 200 million T cells were reported. An early release covering roughly 600 HLA-typed donors comprised 300 to 350 gigabases of sequencing data and tens of millions of unique TCR sequences. Among the approximately 420 genotyped donors, around 81% belonged to the genetic ancestry cluster associated with self-reported Caucasian donors. The aim of the study was to test whether cataloging public T cell receptors could identify signatures of past pathogen exposure. The study profiled the T cell repertoires of more than 500 subjects by immunosequencing and related them to cytomegalovirus serostatus. Along with the roughly 670-subject first cohort, a separate validation cohort of roughly 110 different subjects was used. To predict cytomegalovirus infection status, the study combined high-throughput TCR immunosequencing, statistical association of individual TCRs with disease status, and machine learning. In a later analysis, previously published TCR beta repertoires from several hundred donors were re-analyzed and high-resolution HLA genotyping was added so that TCR occurrence patterns could be studied. Rather than using new phenotypic data, the later analysis identified candidate immune exposures from TCR beta sequences and from how often those sequences occurred across donors. An earlier analysis of more than 450 of the donors used high-throughput TCR beta sequencing to judge whether each TCR beta V gene segment behaved as functional or pseudogenic. Donor age, sex, ethnicity and CMV serostatus were collected together with the repertoire data. In a later genetic analysis, genome-wide SNP genotypes for about three fifths of the roughly 670 donors were used, and that subset was treated as a discovery cohort. All discovery cohort repertoires had been generated using a single sequencing platform. Both class I and class II loci were covered by HLA typing, at four-digit resolution. Typing coverage varied by locus: roughly 629-640 donors for A, B, C, DRB1 and DQB1; approximately 500 for DQA1; over 600 for DPA1; approximately 490 for DPB1. A handful of DR-DQ haplotypes were handled as single units for association and clustering because linkage in the cohort was strong. Among almost 400 genotyped donors of the cohort, an average of about 240,000 unique TCR beta nucleotide sequences were sequenced per donor, roughly 18% of them non-productive.

Receptors were amplified or captured by the immunoSEQ multiplex PCR assay. For the multiplex PCR, a mixture combining 60 forward primers for TCR Vbeta segments and 13 reverse primers for TCR Jbeta segments was used. A multiplex PCR assay on genomic DNA amplified the CDR3 region of rearranged TCR beta genes. The Illumina HiSeq System was used to sequence the amplified TCR beta libraries as 87-base-pair reads. Regarding the original processing steps: In a later analysis, 80 million or so unique TCR beta chains were counted across the 500 to 850 repertoires, and roughly 9.9 million of these chains were shared by at least two donors. Raw reads were error-corrected and collapsed into unique sequences by a nearest-neighbor algorithm in which closely related sequences were merged to remove PCR and sequencing errors. To assign V, D and J gene segments, CDR3 sequences were aligned to IMGT reference sequences. For a sequence to be retained, a match of at least six nucleotides was required to both a V gene segment and a J gene segment. Rearrangements were called productive when the CDR3 lacked stop codons and stayed in frame with V and J; all others were non-productive. CDR3 was defined according to IMGT convention as the region running from the second conserved V-encoded cysteine to the conserved J-encoded phenylalanine. The earlier analysis of about 610 of the donors excluded any sequence lacking an unambiguous match to a single V gene segment. In an earlier analysis of roughly 500 of the donors, V segments were called functional above 56.7% productive rearrangements and were called segregating when the between-donor standard deviation exceeded 5%. A statistical classification framework was developed to diagnose cytomegalovirus status using the catalog of TCR beta chain sequences. A later analysis assigned V and J genes by comparing TCR nucleotide sequences with IMGT/GENE-DB human TR gene sequences. A later analysis assigned CDR3 sequences and most-parsimonious VDJ recombination scenarios with the TCRdist pipeline. In a later analysis, every TCR beta chain was defined by the combination of its CDR3 amino acid sequence and its V-gene family, and reads without a unique V-gene family were dropped. As a way to deal with suspected cross-contamination and a sequencing artifact, a later analysis dropped hundreds of nucleotide sequences that were highly shared and had low generation probability. In a later analysis, a clonal expansion index for each public chain was calculated from normalized within-repertoire ranks of inferred template counts. Generation probabilities in a later analysis came from a VDJ recombination model fitted to out-of-frame rearrangements, and those results were checked against IGoR. In a later analysis, TCR-TCR, TCR-HLA and TCR-CMV co-occurrence was scored with hypergeometric tests, and a repertoire-size bias correction was applied to TCR pairs. False discovery rates were estimated in a later analysis by permuting HLA or CMV assignments 20 times. A later analysis grouped co-occurring TCRs with DBSCAN, adding TCRdist sequence similarity when clustering within HLA-allele-positive subsets. Co-occurrence clustering excluded repertoires with fewer than 30,000 or more than 120,000 public chains, plus five with anomalous nucleotide sharing. Sourced from immuneACCESS, this table was stored by TCRdb with only in-frame sequences that have V and J called. A share of the clones is absent; for the studies checked, an unresolved V gene accounts for under half, and the remainder has no known explanation. That table is the source of V, J and clone size, and D and trimming were worked out from the DNA. Recorded for this sample are 130,000 or so clones; around 83% of them occurred a single time. The ten most abundant clones make up 2.5% to 3% of the sample.

About this clone itself: Its cognate antigen has yet to be identified. Per-base qualities were not stored, and no clone one base away is much larger.

Broad study findings and their caveats: A later analysis reported that several top co-occurrence clusters appeared linked to parvovirus B19, influenza, CMV and Epstein-Barr virus. According to a later analysis, most CMV-associated TCR beta chains appeared to be HLA-restricted, and the HLA associations seemed to be driven largely by CMV exposure. In an earlier analysis of more than 450 of the donors, most TCR beta V segments were observed in productive rearrangements about 90% or about 30% of the time, broadly matching IMGT annotations. Correlated functional status among segregating V segments might be attributable to linkage disequilibrium, but an unknown experimental factor could not be ruled out. Because counts were too low, some 16 rarely observed V segments, including chromosome 9 orphons, were excluded from the earlier analysis of some 590 of the donors. In a later analysis, HLA-associated TCR beta chains were found to be more clonally expanded and to have lower generation probabilities than equally common non-associated chains. It was suggested by the authors that the approach could potentially be generalized to other disease states and immunological phenotypes. Because the 87-base-pair reads could not distinguish some IMGT-functional V segments, including TRBV6-2 and TRBV6-3, those segments were excluded. In the study, some 180 TCR beta chains were listed as associated with cytomegalovirus. At a false discovery rate of 0.05, a later analysis linked 16,951 TCR beta sequences to specific HLA alleles. In a later analysis, the rate of TCR association differed among HLA loci, with DRB1 alleles having the most associated TCRs and HLA-C alleles having the fewest. A few of the identified cytomegalovirus-associated TCR beta chains were confirmed in vitro to be specific for cytomegalovirus antigens. Assigning TCR associations to individual alleles was difficult when HLA alleles, especially DR and DQ, strongly co-occurred. V-gene and J-gene trimming of TCR beta chains was associated with a missense DCLRE1C variant in a later genetic analysis, and the association was replicated in an independent cohort. While some public TCRs were present in many individuals, most TCR sequences turned up only very rarely across donors. Because HLA typing was unavailable for some donors at each locus, only the typed subset was used in association tests. Compared with the approximately 720-donor mean, donors in an Asian-associated ancestry cluster had fewer N-insertions in productive TCRs, according to a later genetic analysis. The presence/absence analyses assumed that sequencing depth was roughly uniform across donors, and that assumption may not be true. A further reported finding was that TCR beta sequences accurately predicted the HLA-A and HLA-B alleles for most subjects in the first cohort. A cluster of highly shared sequence variants was judged likely to represent a technical artifact of the sequencing pipeline. The cohort was sequenced for TCR beta chains only, and without alpha or paired-chain data the features that could be detected were limited. Immune exposure information for the cohort was limited to CMV serostatus. In both the original and validation cohorts, the classifier was reported to diagnose cytomegalovirus status with high specificity and sensitivity.

Trimmed from V: 2 bases; trimmed from J: 6 bases; junction bases lacking a gene match: 6. CDR1 and CDR2 are drawn from the germline V gene (reference sequence): SGHNT, YYREEE. Reading from cysteine to phenylalanine, the CDR3 counts 15 amino acids. Kept here is only the CDR3 DNA, which spans 45 bases and is read in frame from base 1. The cohort comprised some 730 healthy bone marrow donors. All cohort members were sampled while nominally healthy, although unrecorded immune exposures were likely present. The donor was CMV seropositive and was included in the group of approximately 300 seropositive cohort members. A peripheral blood sample was collected from each donor, and TCR beta sequencing was performed on peripheral blood mononuclear cells. The Qiagen DNeasy Blood Extraction Kit was used to extract genomic DNA from the blood cell samples.

Sequenced input: PBMCs. The chain is encoded by TRBV5-4 joined to TRBJ2-1; 9 nucleotides in the junction match TRBD1. This receptor was obtained from a young woman in good health and CMV-seropositive. DNA sequence: TGTGCCAGCAGCTTAGAGGGACAGGGATTCAATGAGCAGTTCTTC. Translated, it reads CASSLEGQGFNEQFF.